The rows below give T cell receptor beta chains drawn from one sample of a study of glioma-infiltrating T cells after dendritic cell vaccination. Here immunoSEQ multiplex PCR was the method, and the copy in TCRdb shows in-frame clones only, minus some. The table shows 60,000 to 70,000 clones, with 75% to 90% occurring only once. This material consisted of blood, taken before dendritic cell vaccination. These receptors were taken from a human donor with glioblastoma. The CDR3 runs from the conserved cysteine through the conserved F or W. Fields, in order: D gene, clone size, CDR3 length, V gene, J gene, CDR3 protein, CDR3 DNA. A D gene is named only where the DNA matches it firmly. Size values are once, few and many counts, or a class for expanded clones, and some rows have none.

>NA|NA|14|TRBV5-1|TRBJ1-5
CASSLEGGNQPQHF
TGCGCCAGCAGCTTGGAAGGGGGCAATCAGCCCCAGCATTTT
>NA|NA|15|TRBV6-1|TRBJ1-1
CASSAREGLRAEAFF
TGTGCCAGCAGTGCGAGGGAGGGGTTGCGGGCTGAAGCTTTCTTT
>NA|few|13|TRBV19|TRBJ2-7
CASSRALSYEQYF
TGTGCCAGTAGCAGGGCCCTCTCCTACGAGCAGTACTTC
>TRBD2|NA|15|TRBV16|TRBJ2-6
CASSQRGAGANVLTF
TGTGCCAGCAGCCAACGGGGGGCTGGGGCCAACGTCCTGACTTTC
>NA|NA|16|TRBV5-1|TRBJ2-3
CASSREGGALTDTQYF
TGCGCCAGCAGCAGAGAAGGGGGGGCCCTCACAGATACGCAGTATTTT
>NA|NA|14|TRBV6-1|TRBJ2-7
CASSHRDFSYEQYF
TGTGCCAGCAGTCACAGGGATTTCTCCTACGAGCAGTACTTC
>NA|NA|15|TRBV5-1|TRBJ1-1
CASSRDGSMNTEAFF
TGCGCCAGCAGCCGGGACGGGAGCATGAACACTGAAGCTTTCTTT
>NA|NA|15|TRBV7-9|TRBJ1-2
CASSFPTGPNYGYTF
TGTGCCAGCAGCTTCCCGACAGGCCCTAACTATGGCTACACCTTC
>NA|NA|13|TRBV7-9|TRBJ1-6
CASSLVSEEPLHF
TGTGCCAGCAGCTTAGTCTCGGAGGAACCCCTCCACTTT
>NA|NA|16|TRBV28|TRBJ1-1
CASQVPGQGVNTEAFF
TGTGCCAGCCAAGTCCCAGGGCAGGGTGTGAACACTGAAGCTTTCTTT
>TRBD2|NA|14|TRBV6-5|TRBJ2-1
CASGTSGSYNEQFF
TGTGCCAGCGGGACTAGCGGTTCCTACAATGAGCAGTTCTTC
>NA|NA|17|TRBV5-1|TRBJ1-2
CASSLAGRPGMSYGYTF
TGCGCCAGCAGCTTGGCCGGTAGGCCAGGAATGAGCTATGGCTACACCTTC
>NA|NA|15|TRBV7-2|TRBJ2-1
CASSLEDVRGNEQFF
TGTGCCAGCAGCTTAGAGGACGTCCGGGGGAATGAGCAGTTCTTC
>NA|NA|14|TRBV7-8|TRBJ2-7
CASSLARSSYEQYF
TGTGCCAGCAGCTTAGCACGGAGCTCCTACGAGCAGTACTTC
>NA|few|15|TRBV7-2|TRBJ2-1
CASSLSGTTYNEQFF
TGTGCCAGCAGCCTCTCGGGAACCACCTACAATGAGCAGTTCTTC